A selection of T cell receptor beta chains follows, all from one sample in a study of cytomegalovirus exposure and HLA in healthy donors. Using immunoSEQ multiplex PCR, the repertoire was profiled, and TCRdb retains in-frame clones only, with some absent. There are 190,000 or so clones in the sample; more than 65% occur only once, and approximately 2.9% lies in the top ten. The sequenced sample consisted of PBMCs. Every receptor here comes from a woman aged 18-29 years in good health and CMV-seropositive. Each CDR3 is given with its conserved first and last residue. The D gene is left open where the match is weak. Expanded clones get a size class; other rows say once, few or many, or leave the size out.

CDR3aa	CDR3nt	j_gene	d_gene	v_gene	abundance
CASSGLPNTEAFF	TGTGCCAGCAGTGGGCTCCCGAACACTGAAGCTTTCTTT	TRBJ1-1	NA	TRBV2	few
CASSATGIYEQYF	TGTGCCAGCAGCGCTACAGGGATCTACGAGCAGTACTTC	TRBJ2-7	NA	TRBV5-4	NA
CASRGGQGRDNEQFF	TGCGCCAGCAGGGGTGGGCAGGGGCGAGACAATGAGCAGTTCTTC	TRBJ2-1	NA	TRBV10-2	NA
CASSLGVGRETQYF	TGTGCCAGCAGCTTGGGAGTCGGGAGGGAGACCCAGTACTTC	TRBJ2-5	TRBD2	TRBV5-6	NA
CASSFGGDTDTQYF	TGTGCCAGCAGCTTCGGGGGGGACACAGATACGCAGTATTTT	TRBJ2-3	TRBD2	TRBV7-8	once
CASSLWPAGELSETQYF	TGTGCCAGCAGCTTATGGCCCGCGGGGGAGCTCAGTGAGACCCAGTACTTC	TRBJ2-5	TRBD2	TRBV7-2	once
CASSWGPTGGLNTEAFF	TGTGCCAGCAGCTGGGGGCCGACAGGGGGGCTGAACACTGAAGCTTTCTTT	TRBJ1-1	TRBD1	TRBV7-8	NA
CASSPGGWYNSPLHF	TGTGCCAGCAGCCCAGGGGGCTGGTATAATTCACCCCTCCACTTT	TRBJ1-6	TRBD1	TRBV7-3	few
CASSPRGQTLSRRDEQFF	TGTGCCAGCAGCCCTCGGGGACAAACATTATCCCGCAGGGATGAGCAGTTCTTC	TRBJ2-1	NA	TRBV11-2	NA
CASSAGGRTDTQYF	TGTGCCAGCAGCGCGGGCGGGCGCACAGATACGCAGTATTTT	TRBJ2-3	NA	TRBV9	NA
CASSPKIPGQFNEKLFF	TGTGCCAGCTCACCAAAAATCCCGGGACAATTTAATGAAAAACTGTTTTTT	TRBJ1-4	NA	TRBV18	NA
CASSPPSREETNEKLFF	TGTGCCAGCTCACCACCGTCCCGGGAGGAGACTAATGAAAAACTGTTTTTT	TRBJ1-4	NA	TRBV18	NA
CASSPIQGAQEKLFF	TGCGCCAGCAGCCCGATACAGGGGGCTCAGGAAAAACTGTTTTTT	TRBJ1-4	TRBD1	TRBV5-1	NA
CASSASHSLYGYTF	TGTGCCAGCAGCGCCTCTCACTCCCTCTATGGCTACACCTTC	TRBJ1-2	NA	TRBV7-8	medium-sized
CASNLLGQDEANVLTF	TGTGCCAGCAACCTACTCGGACAGGATGAGGCCAACGTCCTGACTTTC	TRBJ2-6	TRBD1	TRBV7-3	NA
CASSTGTGSGNQPQHF	TGCGCCAGCAGCACCGGGACAGGGTCGGGCAATCAGCCCCAGCATTTT	TRBJ1-5	TRBD1	TRBV5-1	NA
CASSLAGGPNNEQFF	TGTGCCAGCAGCTTAGCGGGCGGGCCGAACAATGAGCAGTTCTTC	TRBJ2-1	NA	TRBV13	NA
CATHTSRDNNEQFF	TGTGCCACCCATACGTCCCGAGATAACAATGAGCAGTTCTTC	TRBJ2-1	NA	TRBV13	NA
CATRLGKNSGTQYF	TGTGCCACCCGGCTAGGTAAAAACAGCGGTACGCAGTATTTT	TRBJ2-3	NA	TRBV2	NA
CASSEAILGGKQPQHF	TGTGCCAGCAGTGAAGCGATTTTAGGGGGAAAGCAGCCCCAGCATTTT	TRBJ1-5	NA	TRBV6-1	NA
CASRVTGGYNEQFF	TGTGCCAGCAGGGTGACAGGAGGCTACAATGAGCAGTTCTTC	TRBJ2-1	NA	TRBV27	NA
CASSHVQITIGYTF	TGTGCCAGCAGTCACGTACAGATTACCATCGGCTACACCTTC	TRBJ1-2	NA	TRBV6-6	NA
CASSLYVSNEQFF	TGCGCCAGCAGCTTGTATGTTAGCAATGAGCAGTTCTTC	TRBJ2-1	NA	TRBV5-1	NA
CASSLLGGPPDTQYF	TGTGCCAGCAGTCTGCTCGGGGGGCCTCCAGATACGCAGTATTTT	TRBJ2-3	NA	TRBV6-1	NA
CASSVGQGPFYEQYF	TGTGCCAGCAGCGTAGGACAGGGTCCGTTCTACGAGCAGTACTTC	TRBJ2-7	TRBD1	TRBV9	NA
CASSYAEAVFF	TGTGCCAGCAGTTACGCTGAGGCGGTTTTCTTT	TRBJ1-1	NA	TRBV6-6	NA
CASSKLAPGREDTDTQYF	TGTGCCAGCAGCAAACTCGCCCCGGGACGGGAGGACACAGATACGCAGTATTTT	TRBJ2-3	NA	TRBV21-1	NA
CSGKTAGTSYEQYF	TGCAGCGGAAAAACGGCAGGTACATCCTACGAGCAGTACTTC	TRBJ2-7	NA	TRBV29-1	NA
CASSLTHSPPNHYNEQFF	TGCGCCAGCAGCTTGACCCACTCCCCACCGAACCACTACAATGAGCAGTTCTTC	TRBJ2-1	NA	TRBV5-1	NA
CASSPLRGNTIYF	TGTGCCAGCAGTCCCCTAAGGGGGAACACCATATATTTT	TRBJ1-3	NA	TRBV6-5	NA
CASSQGAYSNQPQHF	TGTGCCAGCAGCCAGGGGGCCTATAGCAATCAGCCCCAGCATTTT	TRBJ1-5	TRBD1	TRBV2	NA
CASSRADRERFYGYTF	TGCGCCAGCAGCCGCGCGGACAGGGAGAGGTTCTATGGCTACACCTTC	TRBJ1-2	TRBD1	TRBV4-3	few